The 3 T cell receptor beta chains given below trace back to one sample, sequenced in a study of response to subunit inactivated influenza vaccine. In TCRdb, the RT-PCR reads were re-called with MiXCR into one record per CDR3 protein. In the table there are 530,000 or so distinct CDR3 sequences, about 11% of which are singletons. The sample in question was PBMCs from blood, obtained on the day of vaccination. The receptors shown here come from a man aged 45-60 years who received an inactivated influenza vaccine.

This clonotype was found a few times. The gene calls are TRBV10-3 and TRBJ2-7; tentative D call: TRBD2 (5 bases). The germline CDR1 and CDR2 sequences are ENHRY and SYGVKD. The CDR3 length is 14 residues. V was trimmed by 0 bases and J by 5 bases, leaving 11 bases between them. This chain's CDR3 is CAISESLTGNEQYF. The CDR3 bases are TGTGCCATCAGTGAGTCGTTGACGGGGAACGAGCAGTACTTC.

The chain employs TRBV5-6 and TRBJ1-5; 8 bases map to TRBD1. CDR3 length: 14 amino acids. Germline lookup yields CDR1 SGHDT and CDR2 YYEEEE. V dropped 1 base and J dropped 9; count of bases not matched to a gene: 6. The chain's CDR3 is CASSLSGGEWPQHF. CDR3 coding DNA: TGTGCCAGCAGCTTGTCAGGGGGCGAATGGCCCCAGCATTTT.

This clonotype showed up just a few times. The chain uses TRBV28 and TRBJ1-6, with a tentative D call TRBD1 (6 bases). CDR3 length: 19 amino acids. V was cut by 7 bases and J by 0 bases, with 22 bases left in between. Per germline, CDR1 MDHEN and CDR2 SYDVKM. The CDR3 is CASTMTGTLTVSYNSPLHF. The CDR3 nucleotides are TGTGCCAGCACCATGACCGGGACACTTACCGTCTCCTATAATTCACCCCTCCACTTT. Together with reference TRBV28 and TRBJ1-6, the CDR3 gives the full variable domain: DVKVTQSSRYLVKRTGEKVFLECVQDMDHENMFWYRQDPGLGLRLIYFSYDVKMKEKGDIPEGYSVSREKKERFSLILESASTNQTSMYLCASTMTGTLTVSYNSPLHFGNGTRLTVT.